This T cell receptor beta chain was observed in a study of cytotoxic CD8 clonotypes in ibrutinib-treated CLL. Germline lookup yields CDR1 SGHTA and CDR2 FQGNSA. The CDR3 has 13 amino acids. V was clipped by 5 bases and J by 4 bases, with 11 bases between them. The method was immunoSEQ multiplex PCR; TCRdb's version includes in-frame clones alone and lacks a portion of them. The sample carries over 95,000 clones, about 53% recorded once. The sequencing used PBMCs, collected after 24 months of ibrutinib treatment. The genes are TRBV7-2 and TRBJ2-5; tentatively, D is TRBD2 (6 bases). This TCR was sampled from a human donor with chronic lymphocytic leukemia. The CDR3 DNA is TGTGCCAGCAGCCAGAGGGGAGGAGAGACCCAGTACTTC. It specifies CASSQRGGETQYF. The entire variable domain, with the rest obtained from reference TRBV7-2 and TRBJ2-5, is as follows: GAGVSQSPSNKVTEKGKDVELRCDPISGHTALYWYRQSLGQGLEFLIYFQGNSAPDKSGLPSDRFSAERTGGSVSTLTIQRTQQEDSAVYLCASSQRGGETQYFGPGTRLLVL.